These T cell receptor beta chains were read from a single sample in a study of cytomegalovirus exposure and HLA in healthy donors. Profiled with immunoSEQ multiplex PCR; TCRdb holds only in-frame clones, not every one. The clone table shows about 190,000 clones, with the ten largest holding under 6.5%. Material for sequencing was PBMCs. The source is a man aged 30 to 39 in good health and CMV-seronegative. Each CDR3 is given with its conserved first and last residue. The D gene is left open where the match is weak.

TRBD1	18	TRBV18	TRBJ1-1	CASSPLPGQGAVGTEAFF	TGTGCCAGCTCACCGTTACCGGGACAGGGGGCGGTGGGCACTGAAGCTTTCTTT
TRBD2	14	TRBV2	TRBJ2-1	CANGGTGGPNEQFF	TGTGCCAACGGAGGGACGGGGGGGCCGAATGAGCAGTTCTTC
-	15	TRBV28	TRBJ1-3	CASRAPGGAGNTIYF	TGTGCCAGCAGGGCCCCCGGGGGAGCTGGAAACACCATATATTTT
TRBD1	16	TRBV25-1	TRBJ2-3	CASSASGTGGKDTQYF	TGTGCCAGCAGTGCCTCCGGGACAGGGGGTAAAGATACGCAGTATTTT
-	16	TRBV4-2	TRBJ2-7	CASSQDRRGLVYEQYF	TGTGCCAGCAGCCAAGATCGGAGGGGCCTAGTTTACGAGCAGTACTTC
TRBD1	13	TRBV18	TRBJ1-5	CASRQGGNQPQHF	TGTGCCAGCCGACAGGGAGGCAATCAGCCCCAGCATTTT
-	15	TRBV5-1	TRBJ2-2	CASSQGTLVPGELFF	TGCGCCAGCAGCCAAGGGACTTTAGTACCCGGGGAGCTGTTTTTT
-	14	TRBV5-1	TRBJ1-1	CASSLTTANTEAFF	TGCGCCAGCAGCTTAACCACAGCGAACACTGAAGCTTTCTTT
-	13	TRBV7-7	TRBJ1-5	CASSLGPGQPQHF	TGTGCCAGCAGCTTAGGGCCAGGCCAGCCCCAGCATTTT
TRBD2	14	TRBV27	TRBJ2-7	CASSSQLAGDWQYF	TGTGCCAGCAGTTCTCAATTAGCGGGAGACTGGCAGTACTTC
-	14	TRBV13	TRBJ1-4	CASSTGPTNEKLFF	TGTGCCAGCAGCACGGGTCCAACTAATGAAAAACTGTTTTTT
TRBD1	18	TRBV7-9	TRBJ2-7	CASSSRRTGTRSSYEQYF	TGTGCCAGCAGCTCCCGCCGGACAGGGACAAGAAGCTCCTACGAGCAGTACTTC
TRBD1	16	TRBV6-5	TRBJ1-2	CASSSGTGGALNGYTF	TGTGCCAGCAGTTCCGGGACAGGGGGCGCTTTAAATGGCTACACCTTC
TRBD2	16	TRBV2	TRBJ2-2	CASRSEPGGNTGELFF	TGTGCCAGCCGATCTGAGCCGGGGGGGAACACCGGGGAGCTGTTTTTT
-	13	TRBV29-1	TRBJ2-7	CSVESGGPYEQYF	TGCAGCGTTGAATCTGGGGGCCCCTACGAGCAGTACTTC
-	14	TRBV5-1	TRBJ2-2	CASRGEANTGELFF	TGCGCCAGCCGAGGAGAAGCGAACACCGGGGAGCTGTTTTTT
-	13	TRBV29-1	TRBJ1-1	CSASGDPATEAFF	TGCAGCGCCTCCGGAGACCCTGCCACTGAAGCTTTCTTT
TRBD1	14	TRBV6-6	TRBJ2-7	CASSWGQGAYEQYF	TGTGCCAGCAGTTGGGGACAGGGGGCGTACGAGCAGTACTTC
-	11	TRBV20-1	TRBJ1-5	CSASSGEPQHF	TGCAGTGCTAGTTCGGGAGAGCCCCAGCATTTT
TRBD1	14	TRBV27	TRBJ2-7	CASSLKRQGYEQYF	TGTGCCAGCAGTCTGAAGCGACAGGGCTACGAGCAGTACTTC
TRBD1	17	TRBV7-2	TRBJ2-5	CASSPRGGTGLQETQYF	TGTGCCAGCAGCCCAAGGGGCGGGACAGGGCTGCAAGAGACCCAGTACTTC
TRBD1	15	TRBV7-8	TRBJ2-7	CASSLEGTESYEQYF	TGTGCCAGCAGCTTAGAGGGGACAGAATCCTACGAGCAGTACTTC
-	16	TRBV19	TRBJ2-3	CASSIRDGSGTDTQYF	TGTGCCAGTAGTATTCGAGACGGGAGCGGCACAGATACGCAGTATTTT
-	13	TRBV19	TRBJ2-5	CASSMRGIETQYF	TGTGCCAGTAGTATGAGAGGGATTGAGACCCAGTACTTC
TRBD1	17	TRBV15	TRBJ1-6	CATSRDDPRTGNSPLHF	TGTGCCACCAGCAGAGATGACCCCCGGACAGGCAATTCACCCCTCCACTTT
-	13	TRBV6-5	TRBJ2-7	CASSYSGRGEQYF	TGTGCCAGCAGTTACTCCGGACGGGGCGAGCAGTACTTC
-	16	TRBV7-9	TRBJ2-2	CASSLWAGLNTGELFF	TGTGCCAGCAGCTTGTGGGCGGGACTCAACACCGGGGAGCTGTTTTTT
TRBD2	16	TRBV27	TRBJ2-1	CASSLSLLAGYNEQFF	TGTGCCAGCAGTTTATCGTTACTAGCGGGGTACAATGAGCAGTTCTTC
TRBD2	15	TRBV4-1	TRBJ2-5	CASSQEGTSSETQYF	TGCGCCAGCAGCCAAGAGGGGACTAGCTCCGAGACCCAGTACTTC
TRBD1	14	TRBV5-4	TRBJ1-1	CASSWDRDGTEAFF	TGTGCCAGCAGCTGGGACAGGGATGGCACTGAAGCTTTCTTT
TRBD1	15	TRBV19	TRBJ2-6	CASSWTGSGANVLTF	TGTGCCAGTAGCTGGACAGGGTCCGGGGCCAACGTCCTGACTTTC
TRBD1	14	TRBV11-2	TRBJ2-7	CASSLGTGGNEQYF	TGTGCCAGCAGCTTAGGGACAGGGGGCAACGAGCAGTACTTC
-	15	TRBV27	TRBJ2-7	CASREVRTLSYEQYF	TGTGCCAGCAGGGAGGTGAGGACCCTCTCCTACGAGCAGTACTTC
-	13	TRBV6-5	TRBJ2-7	CASSYVRGHEQYF	TGTGCCAGCAGTTACGTCAGGGGCCACGAGCAGTACTTC
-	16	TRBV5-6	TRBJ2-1	CASSPATRGRSNEQFF	TGTGCCAGCAGCCCCGCGACTAGGGGGCGTAGCAATGAGCAGTTCTTC
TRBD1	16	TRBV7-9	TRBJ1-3	CASSSYRGHSGNTIYF	TGTGCCAGCAGCTCATACAGGGGCCACTCTGGAAACACCATATATTTT
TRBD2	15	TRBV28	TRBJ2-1	CASSSGGGSYNEQFF	TGTGCCAGCAGCTCCGGGGGGGGCTCCTACAATGAGCAGTTCTTC
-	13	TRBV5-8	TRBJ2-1	CASGQDRYNEQFF	TGTGCCAGCGGCCAAGACAGATACAATGAGCAGTTCTTC
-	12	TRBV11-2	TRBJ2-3	CASSPSTDTQYF	TGTGCCAGCAGCCCATCCACAGATACGCAGTATTTT
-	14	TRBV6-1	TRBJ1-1	CASSEEAANTEAFF	TGTGCCAGCAGTGAAGAGGCGGCGAACACTGAAGCTTTCTTT
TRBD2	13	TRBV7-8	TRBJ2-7	CAVRRGGRYEQYF	TGTGCCGTGCGGCGGGGGGGCAGGTACGAGCAGTACTTC
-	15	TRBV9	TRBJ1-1	CASSPQPGTADEAFF	TGTGCCAGCAGCCCCCAGCCTGGCACAGCTGATGAAGCTTTCTTT
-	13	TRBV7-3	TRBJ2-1	CASSPSGEAEQFF	TGTGCCAGCAGCCCCTCTGGAGAGGCTGAGCAGTTCTTC
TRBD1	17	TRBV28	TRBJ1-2	CASSPPRTGLKYYGYTF	TGTGCCAGCAGTCCCCCTCGGACAGGCCTAAAATACTATGGCTACACCTTC
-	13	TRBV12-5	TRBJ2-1	CASGLASANEQFF	TGTGCTAGTGGTTTGGCTAGCGCCAATGAGCAGTTCTTC
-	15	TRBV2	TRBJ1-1	CASREMTVWNTEAFF	TGTGCCAGCAGGGAGATGACAGTTTGGAACACTGAAGCTTTCTTT
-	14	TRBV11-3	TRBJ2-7	CASSSGTLSYEQYF	TGTGCCAGCAGCTCCGGGACTCTATCCTACGAGCAGTACTTC
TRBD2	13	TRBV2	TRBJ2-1	CASSPGGEREQFF	TGTGCCAGCAGCCCCGGGGGGGAGCGGGAGCAGTTCTTC
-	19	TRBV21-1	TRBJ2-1	CASSKDVAGDLKSYNEQFF	TGTGCCAGCAGCAAAGACGTAGCGGGGGACCTGAAATCCTACAATGAGCAGTTCTTC
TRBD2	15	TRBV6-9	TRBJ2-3	CASRLGTSDTDTQYF	TGTGCCAGCAGGCTCGGGACTAGCGACACAGATACGCAGTATTTT
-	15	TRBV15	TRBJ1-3	CATSSQGSSGNTIYF	TGTGCCACCAGCAGTCAGGGGAGCTCTGGAAACACCATATATTTT
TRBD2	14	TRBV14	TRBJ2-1	CASSPLAGGLEQFF	TGTGCCAGCAGCCCCCTAGCGGGGGGGCTAGAGCAGTTCTTC
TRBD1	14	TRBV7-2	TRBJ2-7	CASSPRQGDDEQYF	TGTGCCAGCAGCCCCCGACAGGGGGACGACGAGCAGTACTTC
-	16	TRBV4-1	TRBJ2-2	CASSQEGGVNTGELFF	TGCGCCAGCAGCCAAGAAGGGGGAGTGAACACCGGGGAGCTGTTTTTT
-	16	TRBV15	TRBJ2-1	CATSRGGTSTYNEQFF	TGTGCCACCAGCAGAGGAGGAACCAGTACCTACAATGAGCAGTTCTTC
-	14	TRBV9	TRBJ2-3	CASSVALSTDTQYF	TGTGCCAGCAGCGTAGCACTGAGCACAGATACGCAGTATTTT
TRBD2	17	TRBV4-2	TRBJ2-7	CASSPSGTSGRSHEQYF	TGTGCCAGCAGCCCTTCCGGGACTAGCGGGAGGTCCCACGAGCAGTACTTC
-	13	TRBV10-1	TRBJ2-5	CASSSQGGETQYF	TGCGCCAGCAGTTCACAGGGAGGGGAGACCCAGTACTTC
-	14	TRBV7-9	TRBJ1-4	CASSGWGEEEKLFF	TGTGCCAGCAGCGGATGGGGGGAGGAGGAAAAACTGTTTTTT
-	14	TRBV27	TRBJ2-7	CASSLTGFSYEQYF	TGTGCCAGCAGTCTGACAGGTTTTTCCTACGAGCAGTACTTC